This T cell receptor beta chain came from a study of blood T cell repertoires in COVID-19. How the authors handled the data: Reference gene primer amplification yielded estimated nucleated cell counts. Generated by immunoSEQ multiplex PCR, the TCRdb table keeps only in-frame clones and is missing some. V and J calls and clone size are those listed in that table; D and trimming were worked out from the DNA. This table has about 180,000 clones, approximately 87% appearing once. V was cut by 3 bases and J by 7 bases, with 10 bases left in between. The CDR3 length is 13 residues. The germline CDR1 and CDR2 sequences are MDHEN and SYDVKM. Seattle participants joined during active infection and were tracked over time.

Sequenced: peripheral blood. The sequence was obtained from a person between 70 and 80 years old with COVID-19, enrolled during active disease. The chain is built from TRBV28 and TRBJ2-1; maybe TRBD1 (5 bases). The CDR3 bases are TGTGCCAGCAGTTTTATAGGGGTGAATGAGCAGTTCTTC. Translation: CASSFIGVNEQFF. Full variable domain (missing parts from reference TRBV28 and TRBJ2-1): DVKVTQSSRYLVKRTGEKVFLECVQDMDHENMFWYRQDPGLGLRLIYFSYDVKMKEKGDIPEGYSVSREKKERFSLILESASTNQTSMYLCASSFIGVNEQFFGPGTRLTVL.